What follows is one TCR beta chain and its context. Its antigen is not known. This sample is part of a study of Graves' ophthalmopathy and Graves' hyperthyroidism. Overall study findings and caveats: A classifier, a 13-signature model, separated ophthalmopathy from stable hyperthyroidism with approximately 88% sensitivity and approximately 80% specificity. The majority of expanded thyroid clonotypes above 0.001 frequency also occurred in blood. With a specificity of around 72% and a sensitivity of 70% to 71%, the model predicted ophthalmopathy progression.

New diagnoses, under 2 months' duration, and ages 18 to 65 characterized the hyperthyroidism patients. V lost 2 bases, J lost 4 bases, and 11 bases lay in between. The CDR3 contains 14 residues. CDR1 is MNHEY, CDR2 SVGAGI, per germline. RNA transcripts yielded amplified TCR beta CDR3 regions. The authors performed first-round RT-PCR with HTBI primers and then a second-round multiplex PCR. TCRdb fed the multiplex PCR reads into MiXCR, producing one record per CDR3 protein. Found here are about 380,000 distinct CDR3 sequences, roughly 14% of them singletons; the top ten hold around 6.6%. V usage is TRBV6-5 and J usage is TRBJ1-1; maybe TRBD1 (5 bases). This sequence originates from a woman aged 18 to 35 with stable Graves' hyperthyroidism. The source material was peripheral blood. The CDR3 bases are TGTGCCAGCAGTTACGGGACCCGCGGCACTGAAGCTTTCTTT. It translates to CASSYGTRGTEAFF.